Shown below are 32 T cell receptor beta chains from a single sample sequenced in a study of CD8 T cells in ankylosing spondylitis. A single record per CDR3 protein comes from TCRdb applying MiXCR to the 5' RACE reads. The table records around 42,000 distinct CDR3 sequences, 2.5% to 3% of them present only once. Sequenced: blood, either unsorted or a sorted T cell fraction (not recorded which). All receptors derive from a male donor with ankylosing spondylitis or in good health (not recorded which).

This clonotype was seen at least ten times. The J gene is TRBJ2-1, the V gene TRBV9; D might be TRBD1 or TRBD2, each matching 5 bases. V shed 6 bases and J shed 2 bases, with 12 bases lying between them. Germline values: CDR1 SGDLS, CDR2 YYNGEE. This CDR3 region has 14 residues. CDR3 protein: CASTPGATYNEQFF. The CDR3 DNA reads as TGTGCCAGCACCCCCGGGGCGACCTACAATGAGCAGTTCTTC.

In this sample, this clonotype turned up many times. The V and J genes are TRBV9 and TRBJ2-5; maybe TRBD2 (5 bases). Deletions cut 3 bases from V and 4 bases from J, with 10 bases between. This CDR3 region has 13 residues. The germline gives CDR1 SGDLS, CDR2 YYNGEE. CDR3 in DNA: TGTGCCAGCAGCGCGCCGGGATCAGAGACCCAGTACTTC. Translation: CASSAPGSETQYF.

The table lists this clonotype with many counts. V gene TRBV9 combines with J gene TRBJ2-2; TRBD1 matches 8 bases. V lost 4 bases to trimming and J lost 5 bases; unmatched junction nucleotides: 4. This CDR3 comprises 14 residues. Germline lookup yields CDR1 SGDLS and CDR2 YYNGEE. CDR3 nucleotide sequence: TGTGCCAGCAGCCCTCGGACAGGGACCGGGGAGCTGTTTTTT. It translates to CASSPRTGTGELFF.

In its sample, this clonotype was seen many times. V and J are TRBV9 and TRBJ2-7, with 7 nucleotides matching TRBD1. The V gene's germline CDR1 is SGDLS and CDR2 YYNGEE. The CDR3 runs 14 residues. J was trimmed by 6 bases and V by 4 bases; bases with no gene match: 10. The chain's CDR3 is CASSPRVGGGEQYF. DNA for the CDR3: TGTGCCAGCAGCCCCCGGGTAGGGGGCGGCGAGCAGTACTTC.

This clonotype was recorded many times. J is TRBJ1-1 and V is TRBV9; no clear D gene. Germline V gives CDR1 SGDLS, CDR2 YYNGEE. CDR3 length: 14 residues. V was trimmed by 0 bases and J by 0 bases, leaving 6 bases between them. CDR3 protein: CASSVGDLNTEAFF. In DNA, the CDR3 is TGTGCCAGCAGCGTAGGAGATTTGAACACTGAAGCTTTCTTT. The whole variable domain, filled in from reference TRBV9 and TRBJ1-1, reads DSGVTQTPKHLITATGQRVTLRCSPRSGDLSVYWYQQSLDQGLQFLIQYYNGEERAKGNILERFSAQQFPDLHSELNLSSLELGDSALYFCASSVGDLNTEAFFGQGTRLTVV.

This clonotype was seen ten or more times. In DNA, the CDR3 is TGTGCCAGCAGCCCTGGGGACAACTCTGGAAACACCATATATTTT. This encodes CASSPGDNSGNTIYF. The rearrangement joins TRBV9 to TRBJ1-3, with D possibly TRBD1 on 6 matching bases. The germline gives CDR1 SGDLS, CDR2 YYNGEE. Trimming left V 4 bases short and J 0 bases short, with 11 bases between. The CDR3 sequence is 15 residues long.

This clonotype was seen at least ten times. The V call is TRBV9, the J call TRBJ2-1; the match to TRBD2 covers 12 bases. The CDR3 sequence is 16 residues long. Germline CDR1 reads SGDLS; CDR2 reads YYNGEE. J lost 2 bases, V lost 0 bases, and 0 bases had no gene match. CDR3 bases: TGTGCCAGCAGCGTAGGGACTAGCGGGACCTACAATGAGCAGTTCTTC. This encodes CASSVGTSGTYNEQFF.

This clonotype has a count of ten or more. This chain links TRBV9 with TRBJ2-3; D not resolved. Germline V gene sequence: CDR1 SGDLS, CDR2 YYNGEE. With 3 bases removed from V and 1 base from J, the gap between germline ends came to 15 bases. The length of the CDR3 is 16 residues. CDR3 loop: CASSAVDGRRTDTQYF. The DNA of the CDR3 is TGTGCCAGCAGCGCAGTGGACGGCAGACGCACAGATACGCAGTATTTT.

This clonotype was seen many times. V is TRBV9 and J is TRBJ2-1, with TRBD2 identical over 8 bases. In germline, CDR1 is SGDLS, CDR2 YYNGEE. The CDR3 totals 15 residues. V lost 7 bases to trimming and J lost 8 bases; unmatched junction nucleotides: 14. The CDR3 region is CASRESGTSGDEQFF. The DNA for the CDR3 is TGTGCCAGCCGAGAATCCGGGACTAGTGGCGATGAGCAGTTCTTC.

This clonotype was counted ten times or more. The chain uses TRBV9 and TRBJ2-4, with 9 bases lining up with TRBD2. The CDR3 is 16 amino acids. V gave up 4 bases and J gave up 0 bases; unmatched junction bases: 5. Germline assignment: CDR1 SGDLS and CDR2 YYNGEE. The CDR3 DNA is TGTGCCAGCAGCCCCAGACTAGCGGTAGCCAAAAACATTCAGTACTTC. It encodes CASSPRLAVAKNIQYF.

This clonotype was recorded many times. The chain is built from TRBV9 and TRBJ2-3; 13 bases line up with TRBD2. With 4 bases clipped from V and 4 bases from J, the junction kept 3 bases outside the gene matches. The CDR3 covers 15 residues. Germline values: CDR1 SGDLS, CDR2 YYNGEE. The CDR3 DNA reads TGTGCCAGCAGCTTACTAGCGGGAGGGCCAGATACGCAGTATTTT. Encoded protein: CASSLLAGGPDTQYF.

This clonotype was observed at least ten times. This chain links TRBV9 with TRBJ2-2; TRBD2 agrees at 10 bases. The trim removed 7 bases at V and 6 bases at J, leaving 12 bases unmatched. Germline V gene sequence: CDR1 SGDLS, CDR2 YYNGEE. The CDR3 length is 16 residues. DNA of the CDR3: TGTGCCAGCGAGGGTCCGGGACTAGCGACTTCCGGGGAGCTGTTTTTT. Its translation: CASEGPGLATSGELFF. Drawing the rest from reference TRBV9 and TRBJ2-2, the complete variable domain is DSGVTQTPKHLITATGQRVTLRCSPRSGDLSVYWYQQSLDQGLQFLIQYYNGEERAKGNILERFSAQQFPDLHSELNLSSLELGDSALYFCASEGPGLATSGELFFGEGSRLTVL.

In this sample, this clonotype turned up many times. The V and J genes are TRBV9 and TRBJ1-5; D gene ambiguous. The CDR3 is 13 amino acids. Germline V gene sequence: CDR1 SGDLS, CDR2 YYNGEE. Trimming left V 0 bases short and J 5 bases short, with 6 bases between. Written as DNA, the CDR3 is TGTGCCAGCAGCGTAGAGTACGATCAGCCCCAGCATTTT. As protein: CASSVEYDQPQHF.

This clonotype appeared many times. This chain's CDR3 is CASSVGVTGRPFF. Written as DNA, the CDR3 is TGTGCCAGCAGCGTAGGGGTGACAGGGCGCCCTTTCTTT. V gene TRBV9 combines with J gene TRBJ1-1, with TRBD1 matching over 7 bases. The CDR3 extends over 13 amino acids. Germline V gene data show CDR1 as SGDLS and CDR2 as YYNGEE. The V and J ends lost 0 bases and 12 bases, in that order; junction bases with no gene match: 8.

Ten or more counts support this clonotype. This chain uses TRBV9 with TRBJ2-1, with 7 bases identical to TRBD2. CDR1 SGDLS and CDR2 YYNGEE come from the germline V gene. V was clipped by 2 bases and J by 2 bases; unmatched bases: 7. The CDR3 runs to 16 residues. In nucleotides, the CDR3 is TGTGCCAGCAGCGTCCGGGGGAGGGGACCCTACAATGAGCAGTTCTTC. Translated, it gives CASSVRGRGPYNEQFF.

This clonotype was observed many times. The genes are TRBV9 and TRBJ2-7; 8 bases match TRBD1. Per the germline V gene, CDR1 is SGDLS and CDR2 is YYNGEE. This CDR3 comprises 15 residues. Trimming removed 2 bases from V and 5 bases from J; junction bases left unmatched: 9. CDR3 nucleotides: TGTGCCAGCAGCGTCTCCGGACAGGGAACCCACGAGCAGTACTTC. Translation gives CASSVSGQGTHEQYF.

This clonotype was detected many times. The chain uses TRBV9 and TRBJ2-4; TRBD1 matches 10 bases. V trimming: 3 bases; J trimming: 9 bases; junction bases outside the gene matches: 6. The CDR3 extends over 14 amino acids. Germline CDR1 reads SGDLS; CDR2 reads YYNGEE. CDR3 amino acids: CASSEGDRGRIQYF. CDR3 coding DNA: TGTGCCAGCAGCGAAGGGGACAGGGGTCGCATTCAGTACTTC.

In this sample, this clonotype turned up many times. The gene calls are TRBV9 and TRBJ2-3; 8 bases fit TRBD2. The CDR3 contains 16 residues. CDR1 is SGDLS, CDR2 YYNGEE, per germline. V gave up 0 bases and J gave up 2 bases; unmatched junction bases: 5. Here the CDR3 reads CASSVAGTRATDTQYF. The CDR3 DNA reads TGTGCCAGCAGCGTAGCCGGGACTAGAGCCACAGATACGCAGTATTTT.

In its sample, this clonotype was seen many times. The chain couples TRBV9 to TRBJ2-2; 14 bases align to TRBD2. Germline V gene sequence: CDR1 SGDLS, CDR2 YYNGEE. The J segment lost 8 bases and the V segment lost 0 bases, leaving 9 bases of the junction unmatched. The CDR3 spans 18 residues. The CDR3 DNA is TGTGCCAGCAGCGTAGCTTTAGGGACTAGCGGGAGAGGAGGGGAGCTGTTTTTT. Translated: CASSVALGTSGRGGELFF.

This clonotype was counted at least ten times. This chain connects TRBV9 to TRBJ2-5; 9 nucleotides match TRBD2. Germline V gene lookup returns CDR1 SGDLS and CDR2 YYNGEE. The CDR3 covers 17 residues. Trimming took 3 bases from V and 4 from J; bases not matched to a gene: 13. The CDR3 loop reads CASSAVSRLAERETQYF. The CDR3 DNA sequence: TGTGCCAGCAGCGCTGTATCTAGACTAGCGGAAAGAGAGACCCAGTACTTC.

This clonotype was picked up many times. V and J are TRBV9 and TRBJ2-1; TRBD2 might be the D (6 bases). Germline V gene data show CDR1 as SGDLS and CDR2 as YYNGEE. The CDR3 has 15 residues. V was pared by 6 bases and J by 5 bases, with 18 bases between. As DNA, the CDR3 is TGTGCCAGCACCCTGGGGACTTTTGCTAACAATGAGCAGTTCTTC. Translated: CASTLGTFANNEQFF.

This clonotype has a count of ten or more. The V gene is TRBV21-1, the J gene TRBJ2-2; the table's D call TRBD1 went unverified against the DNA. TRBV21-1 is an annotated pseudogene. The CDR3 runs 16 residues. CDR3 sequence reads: CASSKGARGFAGELFF. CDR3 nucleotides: TGTGCCAGCAGCAAAGGCGCCAGGGGGTTCGCCGGGGAGCTGTTTTTT.

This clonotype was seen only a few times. The CDR3 DNA reads TGTGCCAGCAGCGTAGACCACGGGAGTTACTACAATGAGCAGTTCTTC. This translates into CASSVDHGSYYNEQFF. The chain joins TRBV9 to TRBJ2-1; D is possibly TRBD2 (6 bases). Trimming took off 0 bases at V and 3 bases at J, with 13 bases between the two ends. The length of the CDR3 is 16 residues. Germline V gives CDR1 SGDLS, CDR2 YYNGEE.

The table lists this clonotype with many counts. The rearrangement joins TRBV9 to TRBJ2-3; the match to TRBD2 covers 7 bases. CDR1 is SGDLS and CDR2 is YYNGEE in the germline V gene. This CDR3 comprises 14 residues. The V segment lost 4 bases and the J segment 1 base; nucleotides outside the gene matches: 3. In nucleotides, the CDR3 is TGTGCCAGCAGCCCCCTAGCGGGCACAGATACGCAGTATTTT. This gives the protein CASSPLAGTDTQYF. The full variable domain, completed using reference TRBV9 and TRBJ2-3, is DSGVTQTPKHLITATGQRVTLRCSPRSGDLSVYWYQQSLDQGLQFLIQYYNGEERAKGNILERFSAQQFPDLHSELNLSSLELGDSALYFCASSPLAGTDTQYFGPGTRLTVL.

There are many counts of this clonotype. CDR3 loop: CASSVASSGNTIYF. The CDR3 DNA is TGTGCCAGCAGCGTAGCTAGCTCTGGAAACACCATATATTTT. The chain uses TRBV9 and TRBJ1-3, with D unresolved. Trimming took off 0 bases at V and 0 bases at J, with 4 bases between the two ends. CDR1 SGDLS and CDR2 YYNGEE come from the germline V gene. There are 14 residues in the CDR3.

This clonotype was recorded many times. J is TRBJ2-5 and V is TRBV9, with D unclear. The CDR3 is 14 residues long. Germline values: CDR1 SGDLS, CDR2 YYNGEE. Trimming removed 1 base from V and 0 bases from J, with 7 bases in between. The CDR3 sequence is CASSVSPDQETQYF. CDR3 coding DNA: TGTGCCAGCAGCGTAAGCCCCGACCAAGAGACCCAGTACTTC.

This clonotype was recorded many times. The CDR3, as DNA: TGTGCCAGCAGCGGACAGGGGGCGGTGAGATCCGGGGAGCTGTTTTTT. This gives the protein CASSGQGAVRSGELFF. This rearrangement joins TRBV9 to TRBJ2-2; 10 bases fit TRBD1. This CDR3 has 16 amino acids. Germline CDR1 reads SGDLS; CDR2 reads YYNGEE. Trimming at V came to 3 bases and at J to 6 bases, leaving 8 bases not matched to a gene.

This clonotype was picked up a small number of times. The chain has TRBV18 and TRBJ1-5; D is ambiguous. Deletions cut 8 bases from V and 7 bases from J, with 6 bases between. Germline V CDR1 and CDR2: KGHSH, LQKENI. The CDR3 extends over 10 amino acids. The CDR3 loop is CASPWQPQHF. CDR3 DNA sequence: TGTGCCAGCCCCTGGCAGCCCCAGCATTTT.

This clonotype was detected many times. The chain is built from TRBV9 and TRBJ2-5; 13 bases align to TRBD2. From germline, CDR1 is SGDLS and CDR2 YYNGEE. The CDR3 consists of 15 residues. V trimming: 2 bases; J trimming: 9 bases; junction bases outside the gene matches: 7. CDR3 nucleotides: TGTGCCAGCAGCGTGACTAGCGGGGGGATATTGGCCCAGTACTTC. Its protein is CASSVTSGGILAQYF. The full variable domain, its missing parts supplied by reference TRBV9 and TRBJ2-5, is DSGVTQTPKHLITATGQRVTLRCSPRSGDLSVYWYQQSLDQGLQFLIQYYNGEERAKGNILERFSAQQFPDLHSELNLSSLELGDSALYFCASSVTSGGILAQYFGPGTRLLVL.

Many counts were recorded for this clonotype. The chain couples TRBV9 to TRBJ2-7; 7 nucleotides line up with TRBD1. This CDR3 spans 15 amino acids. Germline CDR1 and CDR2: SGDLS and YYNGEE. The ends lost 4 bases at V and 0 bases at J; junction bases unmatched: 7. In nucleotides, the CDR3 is TGTGCCAGCAGCTATACAGGGGAGAGCTCCTACGAGCAGTACTTC. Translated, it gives CASSYTGESSYEQYF.

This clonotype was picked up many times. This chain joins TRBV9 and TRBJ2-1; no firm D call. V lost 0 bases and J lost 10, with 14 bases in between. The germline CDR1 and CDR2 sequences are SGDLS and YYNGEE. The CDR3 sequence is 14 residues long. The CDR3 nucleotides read TGTGCCAGCAGCGTAGAGGTTAGTCGGGCGGAGCAGTTCTTC. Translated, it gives CASSVEVSRAEQFF. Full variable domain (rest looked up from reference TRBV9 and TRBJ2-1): DSGVTQTPKHLITATGQRVTLRCSPRSGDLSVYWYQQSLDQGLQFLIQYYNGEERAKGNILERFSAQQFPDLHSELNLSSLELGDSALYFCASSVEVSRAEQFFGPGTRLTVL.

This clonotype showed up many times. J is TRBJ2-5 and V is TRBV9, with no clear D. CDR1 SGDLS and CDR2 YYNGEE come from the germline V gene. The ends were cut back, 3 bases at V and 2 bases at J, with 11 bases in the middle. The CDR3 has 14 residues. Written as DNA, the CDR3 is TGTGCCAGCAGCGCTAGGGCGGATCAAGAGACCCAGTACTTC. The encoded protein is CASSARADQETQYF.